The 14 T cell receptor beta chains given below trace back to one sample, sequenced in a study of ipilimumab plus nivolumab after autologous stem cell transplantation. Clones were sequenced by immunoSEQ multiplex PCR, and TCRdb holds only the in-frame ones, with some missing. Of about 40,000 clones in the sample, 80% to 95% are singletons; the top ten hold roughly 0.87%. The source material was PBMCs, sampled in a trial of ipilimumab plus nivolumab as post-transplant consolidation. The receptors were sampled from a male donor with multiple myeloma.

This chain connects TRBV14 to TRBJ2-6, with D perhaps matching TRBD1 (6 bases). The V and J ends lost 2 bases and 3 bases respectively, with 17 bases between them. Germline CDR1 reads SGHDN; CDR2 reads FVKESK. CDR3 length: 18 amino acids. CDR3 in DNA: TGTGCCAGCAGCCAAAGACCTATAACAGGGTTTGGGGCCAACGTCCTGACTTTC. Translated, it gives CASSQRPITGFGANVLTF.

This clone was counted a single time. This chain connects TRBV5-1 to TRBJ2-4, with D perhaps given as TRBD1 or TRBD2 (5 bases each). Trimming cost V 3 bases and J 5 bases, with 12 bases left between them. The CDR3 runs 14 residues. Germline V gene lookup returns CDR1 SGHRS and CDR2 YFSETQ. CDR3: CASSSPGTENIQYF. The CDR3 DNA reads as TGCGCCAGCAGCTCTCCCGGGACCGAAAACATTCAGTACTTC. Together with reference TRBV5-1 and TRBJ2-4, the CDR3 gives the full variable domain: KAGVTQTPRYLIKTRGQQVTLSCSPISGHRSVSWYQQTPGQGLQFLFEYFSETQRNKGNFPGRFSGRQFSNSRSEMNVSTLELGDSALYLCASSSPGTENIQYFGAGTRLSVL.

This chain joins TRBV7-6 and TRBJ2-5; D gene uncertain. The V and J ends lost 0 bases and 1 base respectively, with 3 bases between them. CDR1 and CDR2 from the germline V gene are SGHVS and FNYEAQ. This CDR3 has 13 amino acids. The CDR3 DNA reads TGTGCCAGCAGCTTAGCGTTCCAAGAGACCCAGTACTTC. This codes for CASSLAFQETQYF.

The CDR3 DNA follows: TGTGCCAGCAGCTTAGTAGGGAGCTCCTACAATGAGCAGTTCTTC. This gives the protein CASSLVGSSYNEQFF. V is TRBV13 and J is TRBJ2-1; tentatively, D is TRBD2 (5 bases). The CDR3 length is 15 residues. Deletions cut 1 base from V and 0 bases from J, with 7 bases between. Germline CDR1 PRHDT, CDR2 FYEKMQ (reference sequence).

The chain uses TRBV5-4 and TRBJ2-1, with D possibly being TRBD1 (7 bases). CDR1 and CDR2 (germline): SGHNT, YYREEE (reference sequence). The CDR3 has 15 residues. The ends were cut back, 3 bases at V and 4 bases at J, with 14 bases in the middle. The CDR3 DNA sequence: TGTGCCAGCAGCTCCGCGGGACAGCCATACAATGAGCAGTTCTTC. Amino acid sequence: CASSSAGQPYNEQFF.

V is TRBV27 and J is TRBJ1-2; D not resolved. Germline V gives CDR1 MNHEY, CDR2 SMNVEV (reference sequence). V lost 2 bases to trimming and J lost 4 bases, with 11 bases between them. The CDR3 covers 14 residues. This chain's CDR3 is CASSLRPDPYGYTF. The CDR3, as DNA: TGTGCCAGCAGTTTAAGGCCGGATCCCTATGGCTACACCTTC.

CDR3 in amino acids: CASSLVPGAYTDTQYF. DNA of the CDR3: TGTGCCAGCAGTTTAGTTCCAGGGGCTTACACAGATACGCAGTATTTT. This chain links TRBV28 with TRBJ2-3; perhaps TRBD1 as D (6 bases). Per the germline V gene, CDR1 is MDHEN and CDR2 is SYDVKM. CDR3 length: 16 amino acids. Trimming cost V 2 bases and J 2 bases, with 14 bases left between them.

V gene TRBV5-1 combines with J gene TRBJ1-3; 10 nucleotides align to TRBD1. The ends lost 4 bases at V and 4 bases at J; junction bases unmatched: 8. The germline V gene encodes CDR1 SGHRS and CDR2 YFSETQ. The CDR3 has 16 residues. CDR3 residues: CASSGDRGISGNTIYF. CDR3 sequence (DNA): TGCGCCAGCAGCGGGGACAGGGGAATTAGCGGAAACACCATATATTTT.

The V and J genes are TRBV4-3 and TRBJ2-7; D may be TRBD1 (5 bases). Germline CDR1 and CDR2: LGHNA and YSLEER. The CDR3 has 15 amino acids. Trimming took off 2 bases at V and 0 bases at J, with 11 bases between the two ends. Written as DNA, the CDR3 is TGCGCCAGCAGCCAAAGTCGGACAAACTCCTACGAGCAGTACTTC. The encoded protein is CASSQSRTNSYEQYF.

This clone came up once. An end of the junction differs from the germline gene, which may be a read error. This sample includes further DNA sequences coding for the same CDR3. This chain joins TRBV28 and TRBJ1-5; D unresolved. The CDR3 contains 11 residues. The germline CDR1 and CDR2 sequences are MDHEN and SYDVKM. CDR3 nucleotide sequence: TGTGCCAGCAGTTCTTATCAACCCCAGCATTTT. It yields the protein CASSSYQPQHF.

This sequence joins TRBV19 and TRBJ2-1, with 9 bases lining up with TRBD1. Per the germline V gene, CDR1 is LNHDA and CDR2 is SQIVND (reference sequence). V shed 8 bases and J 8 bases; nucleotides not matched to a gene: 13. The CDR3 is 15 residues long. Here the CDR3 reads CASFTGTGPSYEQFF. The CDR3 DNA reads as TGTGCCAGTTTTACCGGGACAGGGCCTTCCTATGAGCAGTTCTTC. Filled out from reference TRBV19 and TRBJ2-1, the complete variable domain reads DGGITQSPKYLFRKEGQNVTLSCEQNLNHDAMYWYRQDPGQGLRLIYYSQIVNDFQKGDIAEGYSVSREKKESFPLTVTSAQKNPTAFYLCASFTGTGPSYEQFFGPGTRLTVL.

The chain recombines TRBV7-9 with TRBJ1-3; 7 nucleotides line up with TRBD1. This CDR3 region has 17 residues. The ends lost 1 base at V and 0 bases at J; junction bases unmatched: 6. From germline, CDR1 is SEHNR and CDR2 FQNEAQ (reference sequence). The CDR3 loop is CASSLGGQFISGNTIYF. The DNA for the CDR3 is TGTGCCAGCAGCTTAGGGGGACAGTTTATCTCTGGAAACACCATATATTTT. The full variable domain, with the rest looked up from reference TRBV7-9 and TRBJ1-3, is DTGVSQNPRHKITKRGQNVTFRCDPISEHNRLYWYRQTLGQGPEFLTYFQNEAQLEKSRLLSDRFSAERPKGSFSTLEIQRTEQGDSAMYLCASSLGGQFISGNTIYFGEGSWLTVV.

The chain employs TRBV9 and TRBJ1-6, with TRBD1 matching 9 bases. Germline V lookup: CDR1 SGDLS, CDR2 YYNGEE. The CDR3 spans 15 residues. J was trimmed by 5 bases and V by 3 bases; bases with no gene match: 3. The CDR3: CASSARTGDNSPLHF. The DNA for the CDR3 is TGTGCCAGCAGCGCCCGGACAGGGGATAATTCACCCCTCCACTTT.

V is TRBV6-4 and J is TRBJ2-6, with D hard to call. This CDR3 is built from 13 residues. Trimming stripped 6 bases from V and 1 base from J, with 4 bases between. Germline loops: CDR1 MRHNA, CDR2 SNTAGT. CDR3 loop: CASRPSGANVLTF. The CDR3 DNA is TGTGCCAGCAGGCCTTCTGGGGCCAACGTCCTGACTTTC.